These 24 T cell receptor beta chains came from one sample sequenced in a study of graft-versus-host responses after intestinal transplantation. Produced via immunoSEQ multiplex PCR; TCRdb's table is partial and in-frame only. The sample includes about 15,000 clones, roughly a third of them seen just once. The sample was alloreactive CD4+ T cells from a mixed lymphocyte reaction culture, taken before intestinal transplant. Subset of the sample: CFSE-low proliferating T cells sorted from roughly 6-day pre-transplant mixed lymphocyte reaction (GvH or HvG direction). These receptors all stem from a human patient who received an intestinal transplant.

There are a few counts of this clone. V is TRBV13 and J is TRBJ2-1, with 10 positions matching TRBD2. V lost 1 base to trimming and J lost 8 bases; unmatched junction nucleotides: 17. CDR1 is PRHDT and CDR2 is FYEKMQ in the germline V gene (reference sequence). CDR3 length equals 19 residues. The CDR3 loop is CASSLVAGGPLAPIHEQFF. The DNA of the CDR3 is TGTGCCAGCAGCTTAGTAGCGGGAGGTCCCCTGGCCCCAATCCATGAGCAGTTCTTC.

This chain links TRBV6-5 with TRBJ2-7; the D gene is possibly TRBD1 (5 bases). Trimming removed 2 bases at V and 4 bases at J, with 9 bases between. The CDR3 covers 13 residues. CDR1 is MNHEY, CDR2 SVGAGI, per germline. The CDR3: CASSYDQGYEQYF. The CDR3 bases are TGTGCCAGCAGTTACGACCAGGGTTACGAGCAGTACTTC.

V usage is TRBV6-5 and J usage is TRBJ1-6; the D is unclear. Germline V gene sequence: CDR1 MNHEY, CDR2 SVGAGI. The CDR3 totals 15 residues. The ends were cut back, 5 bases at V and 5 bases at J, with 13 bases in the middle. The CDR3 DNA is TGTGCCAGCAGTATCCGGGCAGAAAATAATTCACCCCTCCACTTT. Translating it yields CASSIRAENNSPLHF.

By share, this clone ranks as medium-sized. The gene calls are TRBV6-5 and TRBJ1-6; 9 bases are shared with TRBD1. Germline CDR1 is MNHEY and CDR2 is SVGAGI. V dropped 1 base and J dropped 5; count of bases not matched to a gene: 3. This CDR3 has 16 residues. CDR3 loop: CASSYWTGANNSPLHF. CDR3 coding DNA: TGTGCCAGCAGTTACTGGACAGGGGCCAATAATTCACCCCTCCACTTT.

This clone was seen ten or more times. The V and J genes are TRBV6-5 and TRBJ1-2; no firm D call. The germline V gene has CDR1 MNHEY and CDR2 SVGAGI. This CDR3 is built from 12 residues. Trimming pared 0 bases from V and 8 bases from J, leaving 7 bases between. The CDR3: CASSYSGYGYTF. The CDR3 DNA reads as TGTGCCAGCAGTTACTCGGGTTACGGCTACACCTTC.

In this sample, this clone turned up a few times. This chain uses TRBV10-1 with TRBJ2-3; no clear D gene. Germline CDR1 reads WNHNN; CDR2 reads SYGVQD (reference sequence). The CDR3 has 12 residues. Trimming cost V 3 bases and J 4 bases, with 5 bases left between them. The CDR3 protein is CASSDRADTQYF. CDR3 nucleotide sequence: TGCGCCAGCAGTGATAGGGCAGATACGCAGTATTTT.

V is TRBV7-9 and J is TRBJ1-2; D is uncertain. The germline CDR1 and CDR2 sequences are SEHNR and FQNEAQ (reference sequence). This CDR3 contains 16 residues. Trimming removed 5 bases from V and 5 bases from J, with 21 bases in between. The CDR3 protein is CASSVRTPPFLYGYTF. The CDR3 DNA is TGTGCCAGCAGCGTTCGAACACCGCCGTTCCTATATGGCTACACCTTC.

About this clone: The CDR3 does not end in the conserved phenylalanine or tryptophan, so this is likely a read error. This chain connects TRBV30 to TRBJ2-7, with D possibly being TRBD1 or TRBD2 (5 bases each). Germline V gene sequence: CDR1 GTSNPN, CDR2 SVGIG (reference sequence). V was pared by 0 bases and J by 6 bases, with 21 bases between. CDR3 length: 16 amino acids. In DNA, the CDR3 is TGTGCCTGGAGTGTAATGAGGGGCCAATTCTACTGCGAGCAGTACCTC. Protein product: CAWSVMRGQFYCEQYL.

This clone was counted a few times. The chain combines TRBV7-3 with TRBJ2-7, with D hard to call. With 5 bases removed from V and 1 base from J, the gap between germline ends came to 6 bases. CDR3 size: 12 residues. CDR1 SGHTA and CDR2 FQGTGA come from the germline V gene. CDR3 amino acids: CASSQGSYEQYF. The DNA of the CDR3 is TGTGCCAGCAGCCAAGGGTCCTACGAGCAGTACTTC.

CDR3 amino acids: CASRGAGGPYEQYF. Written as DNA, the CDR3 is TGTGCCAGCAGGGGAGCGGGAGGCCCCTACGAGCAGTACTTC. The gene calls are TRBV6-5 and TRBJ2-7, with 9 positions matching TRBD2. In germline, CDR1 is MNHEY, CDR2 SVGAGI. This CDR3 has 14 amino acids. The trim removed 6 bases at V and 2 bases at J, leaving 5 bases unmatched.

J is TRBJ1-3 and V is TRBV11-3, with TRBD1 as a possible D gene (5 bases). CDR3 length: 16 residues. Germline-derived CDR1 and CDR2 are SGHNT and YENEEA. Trimming removed 5 bases at V and 0 bases at J, with 14 bases between. The CDR3 DNA reads as TGTGCCAGCAGCGCAGGGTCGTCATTCTCTGGAAACACCATATATTTT. Its protein product is CASSAGSSFSGNTIYF.

This clone appeared a few times. The chain recombines TRBV11-1 with TRBJ1-4, with 7 bases identical to TRBD1. The CDR3 is 13 residues long. Germline V gives CDR1 SGHAT, CDR2 FQDESV (reference sequence). V trimming: 3 bases; J trimming: 8 bases; junction bases outside the gene matches: 3. The DNA for the CDR3 is TGTGCCAGCAGCTTGGACAGGTTGGAAAAACTGTTTTTT. Its translation is CASSLDRLEKLFF. The complete variable domain, with remaining parts taken from reference TRBV11-1 and TRBJ1-4, reads EAEVAQSPRYKITEKSQAVAFWCDPISGHATLYWYRQILGQGPELLVQFQDESVVDDSQLPKDRFSAERLKGVDSTLKIQPAELGDSAMYLCASSLDRLEKLFFGSGTQLSVL.

The chain is built from TRBV6-6 and TRBJ1-6, with 9 bases matching TRBD1. The CDR3 runs to 15 residues. The V gene end was trimmed by 4 bases and the J gene end by 9 bases; junction bases not matched to a gene: 7. CDR1 MNHNY and CDR2 SVGAGI come from the germline V gene (reference sequence). CDR3 region: CASSSRTGGSSPLHF. Written as DNA, the CDR3 is TGTGCCAGCAGTTCCCGTACAGGGGGCAGTTCACCCCTCCACTTT.

V and J are TRBV19 and TRBJ1-6, with D perhaps matching TRBD1 (5 bases). The V end lost 5 bases, the J end lost 10 bases, and 18 bases lay between the germline ends. The CDR3 contains 15 residues. Germline V CDR1 and CDR2: LNHDA, SQIVND (reference sequence). The CDR3 loop is CASSSPGREESPLHF. The CDR3 DNA is TGTGCCAGTAGTTCACCGGGACGAGAGGAATCACCCCTCCACTTT. Drawing the rest from reference TRBV19 and TRBJ1-6, the complete variable domain is DGGITQSPKYLFRKEGQNVTLSCEQNLNHDAMYWYRQDPGQGLRLIYYSQIVNDFQKGDIAEGYSVSREKKESFPLTVTSAQKNPTAFYLCASSSPGREESPLHFGNGTRLTVT.

This clone was detected only a few times. The chain recombines TRBV29-1 with TRBJ2-3; D is perhaps TRBD1 (6 bases). V was cut by 4 bases and J by 1 base, with 18 bases left in between. Germline assignment: CDR1 SQVTM and CDR2 ANQGSEA. This CDR3 is built from 16 residues. The CDR3 loop is CSVVPHGGLGTDTQYF. The CDR3 coding sequence is TGCAGCGTTGTCCCACATGGGGGCCTGGGCACAGATACGCAGTATTTT.

The chain couples TRBV7-9 to TRBJ2-3, with TRBD2 matching 9 bases. The CDR3 totals 16 residues. Germline CDR1 is SEHNR and CDR2 is FQNEAQ (reference sequence). The V gene end was trimmed by 8 bases and the J gene end by 2 bases; junction bases not matched to a gene: 11. The CDR3 protein is CASGRLSGGSTDTQYF. CDR3 nucleotide sequence: TGTGCCAGCGGGAGACTGAGCGGGGGGTCCACAGATACGCAGTATTTT.

The chain carries TRBV5-1 and TRBJ2-2; 10 nucleotides match TRBD2. Per the germline V gene, CDR1 is SGHRS and CDR2 is YFSETQ. With 10 bases clipped from V and 0 bases from J, the junction kept 12 bases outside the gene matches. The CDR3 runs 17 residues. CDR3: CARRGGSGGTNTGELFF. The CDR3, as DNA: TGCGCCCGCCGGGGCGGTAGCGGGGGGACGAACACCGGGGAGCTGTTTTTT. The variable domain in full, with the rest retrieved from reference TRBV5-1 and TRBJ2-2, is KAGVTQTPRYLIKTRGQQVTLSCSPISGHRSVSWYQQTPGQGLQFLFEYFSETQRNKGNFPGRFSGRQFSNSRSEMNVSTLELGDSALYLCARRGGSGGTNTGELFFGEGSRLTVL.

The table lists this clone with a few counts. The V gene is TRBV15, the J gene TRBJ2-3; tentatively, D is TRBD1 (5 bases). Trimming took 1 base from V and 7 from J, leaving 12 bases between them. This CDR3 has 14 residues. Per the germline V gene, CDR1 is LNHNV and CDR2 is YYDKDF (reference sequence). CDR3 bases: TGTGCCACCAGCAGAGTTAGGGGCAGGTATACGCAGTATTTT. This sequence encodes CATSRVRGRYTQYF.

The V gene is TRBV5-5, the J gene TRBJ2-5; D uncertain. The CDR3 loop spans 12 amino acids. Germline CDR1 SGHKS, CDR2 YYEKEE (reference sequence). With 2 bases removed from V and 1 base from J, the gap between germline ends came to 3 bases. DNA for the CDR3: TGTGCCAGCAGCTTCTTCCAAGAGACCCAGTACTTC. This encodes CASSFFQETQYF.

The V gene is TRBV28, the J gene TRBJ1-4; 7 positions match TRBD1. Germline V CDR1 and CDR2: MDHEN, SYDVKM. This CDR3 has 15 residues. Germline trimming cut 4 bases from V and 8 bases from J; bases unmatched to any gene: 10. CDR3 amino acids: CASSSHLGGGEKLFF. Written as DNA, the CDR3 is TGTGCCAGCAGTTCCCATCTAGGGGGCGGGGAAAAACTGTTTTTT. The full variable domain, completed using reference TRBV28 and TRBJ1-4, is DVKVTQSSRYLVKRTGEKVFLECVQDMDHENMFWYRQDPGLGLRLIYFSYDVKMKEKGDIPEGYSVSREKKERFSLILESASTNQTSMYLCASSSHLGGGEKLFFGSGTQLSVL.

The J gene is TRBJ1-5, the V gene TRBV10-3; D ambiguous. Germline V gene sequence: CDR1 ENHRY, CDR2 SYGVKD. The V end was cut by 0 bases, the J end by 6 bases, with 3 bases between. This CDR3 has 12 amino acids. As DNA, the CDR3 is TGTGCCATCAGTGAGTCGACTCAGCCCCAGCATTTT. This translates into CAISESTQPQHF.

The genes are TRBV4-3 and TRBJ2-2, with TRBD2 identical over 11 bases. The germline V gene has CDR1 LGHNA and CDR2 YSLEER. The V and J ends lost 3 bases and 7 bases, in that order; junction bases with no gene match: 7. The CDR3 runs to 16 residues. CDR3 DNA: TGCGCCAGCAGCCAGGATAGCGGGAGGGCATTCGGGGAGCTGTTTTTT. It specifies CASSQDSGRAFGELFF.

This clone was observed a handful of times. The J gene is TRBJ1-5, the V gene TRBV7-2; no clear D gene. CDR3 size: 14 residues. V was trimmed by 5 bases and J by 0 bases, leaving 8 bases between them. Germline V gene data show CDR1 as SGHTA and CDR2 as FQGNSA. As DNA, the CDR3 is TGTGCCAGCAGCCTCGTGTATAGCAATCAGCCCCAGCATTTT. This translates into CASSLVYSNQPQHF.

The chain carries TRBV19 and TRBJ1-4; possible D gene TRBD1, 5 bases. Per the germline V gene, CDR1 is LNHDA and CDR2 is SQIVND (reference sequence). The CDR3 spans 14 residues. With 4 bases removed from V and 8 bases from J, the gap between germline ends came to 14 bases. This CDR3 reads CASSKPGLEEKLFF. For the CDR3, the DNA is TGTGCCAGTAGTAAGCCAGGGCTAGAAGAAAAACTGTTTTTT.